The 5 T cell receptor beta chains below all came from one sample that was sequenced in a study of blood T cell repertoires in COVID-19. Here immunoSEQ multiplex PCR was the method, and the copy in TCRdb shows in-frame clones only, minus some. The sample gives some 240,000 clones, approximately 78% of which show up once; 5.2% is in the top ten. Sample: peripheral blood. These receptors were collected from a woman in her seventies with COVID-19, enrolled during active disease.

The gene calls are TRBV28 and TRBJ2-2; 7 bases map to TRBD2. CDR3 length: 15 residues. The junction had 12 bases not matched to a gene; V was cut back by 10 bases and J by 4 bases. CDR1 and CDR2 (germline): MDHEN, SYDVKM. This CDR3 is CATVMKLARTGELFF. The CDR3 coding sequence is TGTGCCACCGTCATGAAACTAGCGCGCACCGGGGAGCTGTTTTTT.

The chain has TRBV28 and TRBJ1-5, with D maybe TRBD1 (5 bases). This CDR3 is 18 amino acids long. CDR1 is MDHEN and CDR2 is SYDVKM in the germline V gene. V lost 4 bases to trimming and J lost 0 bases, with 19 bases between them. In nucleotides, the CDR3 is TGTGCCAGCAGTTCCCCATCCGACAGCTCTTATAGCAATCAGCCCCAGCATTTT. Protein: CASSSPSDSSYSNQPQHF.

The V call is TRBV7-2, the J call TRBJ2-1, with a tentative D call TRBD1 (6 bases). V shed 5 bases and J shed 10 bases, with 18 bases lying between them. The germline V gene has CDR1 SGHTA and CDR2 FQGNSA. This CDR3 comprises 14 residues. The DNA for the CDR3 is TGTGCCAGCAGCCCCGGCCCTACAGGGAAGGAGCAGTTCTTC. It encodes CASSPGPTGKEQFF.

This rearrangement joins TRBV7-2 to TRBJ1-2; 8 bases line up with TRBD1. The J segment lost 2 bases and the V segment lost 5 bases, leaving 4 bases of the junction unmatched. The length of the CDR3 is 14 residues. Per germline, CDR1 SGHTA and CDR2 FQGNSA. The CDR3 bases are TGTGCCAGCAGCCTCACAGGGGGAAACTATGGCTACACCTTC. Translation gives CASSLTGGNYGYTF.

V gene TRBV6-5 combines with J gene TRBJ2-5; a weak D match, TRBD2 (6 bases). Germline values: CDR1 MNHEY, CDR2 SVGAGI. This CDR3 is 14 amino acids long. V was pared by 4 bases and J by 4 bases, with 13 bases between. The CDR3 here is CASSSGLIIETQYF. The CDR3 DNA follows: TGTGCCAGCAGTTCGGGACTTATAATAGAGACCCAGTACTTC.